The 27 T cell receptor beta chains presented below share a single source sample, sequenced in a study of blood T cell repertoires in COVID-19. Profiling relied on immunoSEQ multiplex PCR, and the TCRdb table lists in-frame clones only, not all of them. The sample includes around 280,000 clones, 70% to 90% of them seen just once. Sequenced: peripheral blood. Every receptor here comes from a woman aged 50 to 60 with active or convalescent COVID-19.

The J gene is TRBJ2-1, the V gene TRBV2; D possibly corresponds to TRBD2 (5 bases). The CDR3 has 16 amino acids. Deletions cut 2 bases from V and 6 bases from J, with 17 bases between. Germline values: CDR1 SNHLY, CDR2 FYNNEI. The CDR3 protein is CASSERPLGGGNEQFF. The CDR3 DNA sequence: TGTGCCAGCAGTGAAAGGCCTCTCGGCGGAGGCAATGAGCAGTTCTTC.

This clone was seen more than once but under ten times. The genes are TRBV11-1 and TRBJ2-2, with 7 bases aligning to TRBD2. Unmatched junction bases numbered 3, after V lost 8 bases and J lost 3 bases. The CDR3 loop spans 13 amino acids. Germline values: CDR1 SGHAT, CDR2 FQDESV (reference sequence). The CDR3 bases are TGTGCCAGCCCCCTAGCGGACACCGGGGAGCTGTTTTTT. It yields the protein CASPLADTGELFF.

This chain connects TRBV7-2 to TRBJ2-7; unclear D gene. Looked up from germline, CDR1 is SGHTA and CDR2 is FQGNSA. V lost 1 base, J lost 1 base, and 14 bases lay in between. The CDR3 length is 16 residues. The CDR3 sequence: CASSLGGRLGSYEQYF. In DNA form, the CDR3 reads TGTGCCAGCAGCTTAGGAGGCCGGTTGGGTTCCTACGAGCAGTACTTC.

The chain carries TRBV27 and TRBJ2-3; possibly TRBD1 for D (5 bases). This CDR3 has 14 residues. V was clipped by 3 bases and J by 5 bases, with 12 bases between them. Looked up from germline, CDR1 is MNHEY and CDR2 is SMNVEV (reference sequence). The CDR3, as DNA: TGTGCCAGCAGTTTCGGAAAGGGGATAGATACGCAGTATTTT. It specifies CASSFGKGIDTQYF.

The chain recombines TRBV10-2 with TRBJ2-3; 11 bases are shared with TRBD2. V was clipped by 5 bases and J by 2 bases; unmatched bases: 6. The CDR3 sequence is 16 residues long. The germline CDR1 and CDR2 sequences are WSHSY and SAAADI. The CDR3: CASSHTGLADTDTQYF. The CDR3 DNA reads TGCGCCAGCAGTCATACGGGACTAGCGGACACAGATACGCAGTATTTT.

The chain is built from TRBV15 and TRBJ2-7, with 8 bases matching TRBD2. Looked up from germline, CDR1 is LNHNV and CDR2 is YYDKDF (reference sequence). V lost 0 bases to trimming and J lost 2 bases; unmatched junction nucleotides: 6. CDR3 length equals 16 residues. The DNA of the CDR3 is TGTGCCACCAGCAGAGATCTGAGTAGCGGGACCTACGAGCAGTACTTC. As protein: CATSRDLSSGTYEQYF.

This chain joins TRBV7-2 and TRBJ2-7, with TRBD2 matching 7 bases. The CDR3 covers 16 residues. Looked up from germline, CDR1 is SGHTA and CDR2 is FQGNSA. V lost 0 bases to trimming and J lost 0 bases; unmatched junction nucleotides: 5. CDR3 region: CASSLASLADSYEQYF. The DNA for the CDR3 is TGTGCCAGCAGCTTAGCGTCTCTAGCGGACTCCTACGAGCAGTACTTC.

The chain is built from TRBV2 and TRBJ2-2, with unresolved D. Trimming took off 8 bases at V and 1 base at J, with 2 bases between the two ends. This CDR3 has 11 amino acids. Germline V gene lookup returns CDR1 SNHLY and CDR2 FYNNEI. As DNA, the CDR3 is TGTGCCAGCCGGAACACCGGGGAGCTGTTTTTT. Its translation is CASRNTGELFF.

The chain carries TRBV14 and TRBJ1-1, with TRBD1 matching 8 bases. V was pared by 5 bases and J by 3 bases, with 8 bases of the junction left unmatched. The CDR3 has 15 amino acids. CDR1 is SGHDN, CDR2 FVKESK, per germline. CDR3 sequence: CASSRRTGRDTEAFF. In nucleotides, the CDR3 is TGTGCCAGCAGCAGGAGGACAGGGAGGGACACTGAAGCTTTCTTT.

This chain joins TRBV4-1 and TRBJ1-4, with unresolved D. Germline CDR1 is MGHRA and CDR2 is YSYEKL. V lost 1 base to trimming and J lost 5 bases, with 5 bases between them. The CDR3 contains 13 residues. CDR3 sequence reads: CASSQVRNEKLFF. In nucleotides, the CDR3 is TGCGCCAGCAGCCAAGTGAGGAATGAAAAACTGTTTTTT.

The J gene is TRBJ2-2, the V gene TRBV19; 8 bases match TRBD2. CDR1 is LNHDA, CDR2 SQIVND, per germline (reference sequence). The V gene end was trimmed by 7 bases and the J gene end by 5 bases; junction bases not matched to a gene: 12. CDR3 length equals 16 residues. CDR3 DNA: TGTGCCAGTATGAGGCGGGAGGCTTCTGGGACCGGGGAGCTGTTTTTT. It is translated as CASMRREASGTGELFF.

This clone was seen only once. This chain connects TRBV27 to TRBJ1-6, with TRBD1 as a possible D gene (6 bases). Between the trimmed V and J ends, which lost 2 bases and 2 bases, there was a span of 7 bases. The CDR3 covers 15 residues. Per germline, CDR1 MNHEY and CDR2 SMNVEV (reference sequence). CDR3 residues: CASSLTGTYNSPLHF. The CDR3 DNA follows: TGTGCCAGCAGTTTAACAGGGACCTATAATTCACCCCTCCACTTT.

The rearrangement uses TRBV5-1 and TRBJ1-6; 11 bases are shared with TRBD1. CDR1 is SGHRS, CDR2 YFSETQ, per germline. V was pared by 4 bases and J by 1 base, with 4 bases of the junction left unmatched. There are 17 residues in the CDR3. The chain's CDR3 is CASSPGQGGSYNSPLHF. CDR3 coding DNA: TGCGCCAGCAGCCCGGGACAGGGGGGTTCCTATAATTCACCCCTCCACTTT.

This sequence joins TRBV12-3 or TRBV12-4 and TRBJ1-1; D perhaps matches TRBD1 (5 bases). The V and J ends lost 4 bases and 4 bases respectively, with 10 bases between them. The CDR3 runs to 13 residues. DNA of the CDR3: TGTGCCAGCAGTTCTGCAGGGATCACTGAAGCTTTCTTT. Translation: CASSSAGITEAFF.

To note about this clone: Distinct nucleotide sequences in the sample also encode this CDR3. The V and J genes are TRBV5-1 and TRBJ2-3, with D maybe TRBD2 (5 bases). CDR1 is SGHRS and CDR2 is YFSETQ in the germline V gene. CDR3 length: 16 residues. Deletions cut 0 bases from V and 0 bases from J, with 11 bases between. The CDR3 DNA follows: TGCGCCAGCAGCTTGGGCGGGTCCCCTAGCACAGATACGCAGTATTTT. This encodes CASSLGGSPSTDTQYF. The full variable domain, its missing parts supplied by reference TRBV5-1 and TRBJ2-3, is KAGVTQTPRYLIKTRGQQVTLSCSPISGHRSVSWYQQTPGQGLQFLFEYFSETQRNKGNFPGRFSGRQFSNSRSEMNVSTLELGDSALYLCASSLGGSPSTDTQYFGPGTRLTVL.

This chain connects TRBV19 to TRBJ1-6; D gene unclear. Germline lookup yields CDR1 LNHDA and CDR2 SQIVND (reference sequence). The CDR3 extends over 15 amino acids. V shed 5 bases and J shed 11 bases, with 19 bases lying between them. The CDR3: CASSPQALQTAPLHF. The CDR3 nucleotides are TGTGCCAGTAGTCCCCAAGCGCTCCAAACGGCACCCCTCCACTTT.

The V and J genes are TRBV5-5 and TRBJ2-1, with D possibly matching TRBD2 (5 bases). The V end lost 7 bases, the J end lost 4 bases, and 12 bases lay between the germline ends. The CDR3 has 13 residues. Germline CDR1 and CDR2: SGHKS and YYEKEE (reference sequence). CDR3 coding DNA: TGTGCCAGCTCTGCTAGCCGGTACAATGAGCAGTTCTTC. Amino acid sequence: CASSASRYNEQFF.

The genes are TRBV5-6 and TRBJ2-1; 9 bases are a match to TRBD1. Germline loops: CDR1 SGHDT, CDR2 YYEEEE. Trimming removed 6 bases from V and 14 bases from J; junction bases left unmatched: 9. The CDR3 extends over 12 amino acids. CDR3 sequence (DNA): TGTGCCAGCACCGGCACCGGGACAGGGAAGTTCTTC. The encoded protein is CASTGTGTGKFF.

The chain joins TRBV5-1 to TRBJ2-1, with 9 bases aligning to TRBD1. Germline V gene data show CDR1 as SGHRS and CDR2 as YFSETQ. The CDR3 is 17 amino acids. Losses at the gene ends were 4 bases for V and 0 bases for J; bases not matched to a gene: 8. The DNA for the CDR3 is TGCGCCAGCAGCCCACACGGACAGGGGAGCTCCTACAATGAGCAGTTCTTC. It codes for CASSPHGQGSSYNEQFF.

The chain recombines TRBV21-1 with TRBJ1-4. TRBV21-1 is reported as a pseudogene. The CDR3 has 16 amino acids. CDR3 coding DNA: TGTGCCAGGCCGGGGGTACCGAATGCAACTAATGAAAAACTGTTTTTT. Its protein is CARPGVPNATNEKLFF.

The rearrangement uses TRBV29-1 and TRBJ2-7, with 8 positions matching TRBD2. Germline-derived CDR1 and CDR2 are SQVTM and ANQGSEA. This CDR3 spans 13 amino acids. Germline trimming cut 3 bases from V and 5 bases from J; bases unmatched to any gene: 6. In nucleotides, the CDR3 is TGCAGCGTTGACGCGGGAGGAATTAACGAGCAGTACTTC. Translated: CSVDAGGINEQYF.

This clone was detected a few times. The CDR3 sequence is CASSPIKGGSNQPQHF. The CDR3 coding sequence is TGTGCCAGCAGTCCAATAAAAGGGGGTAGCAATCAGCCCCAGCATTTT. J is TRBJ1-5 and V is TRBV6-2 or TRBV6-3, with a possible D match to TRBD1 (6 bases). Germline V gives CDR1 MNHEY, CDR2 SVGEGT. The CDR3 consists of 16 residues. The V gene lost 5 bases and the J gene lost 0 bases, with 14 bases spanning the gap.

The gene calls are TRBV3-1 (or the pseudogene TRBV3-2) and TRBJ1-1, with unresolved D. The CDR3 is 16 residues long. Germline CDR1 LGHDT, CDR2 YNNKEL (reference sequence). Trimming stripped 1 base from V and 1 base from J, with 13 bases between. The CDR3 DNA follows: TGTGCCAGCAGCCAAGTCGTGAGGAGAAAGAACACTGAAGCTTTCTTT. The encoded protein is CASSQVVRRKNTEAFF.

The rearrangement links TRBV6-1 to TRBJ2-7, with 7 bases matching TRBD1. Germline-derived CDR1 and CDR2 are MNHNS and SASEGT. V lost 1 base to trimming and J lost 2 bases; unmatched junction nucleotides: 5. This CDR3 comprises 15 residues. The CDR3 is CASSEVDRVPYEQYF. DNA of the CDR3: TGTGCCAGCAGTGAAGTCGACAGGGTTCCCTACGAGCAGTACTTC.

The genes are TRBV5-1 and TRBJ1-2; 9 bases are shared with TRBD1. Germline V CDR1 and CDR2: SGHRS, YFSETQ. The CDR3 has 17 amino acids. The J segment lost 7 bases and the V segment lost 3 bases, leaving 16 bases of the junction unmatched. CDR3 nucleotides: TGCGCCAGCAGCTCGGACCGGGACAGGGCCTCACGGGGTGGCTACACCTTC. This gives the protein CASSSDRDRASRGGYTF.

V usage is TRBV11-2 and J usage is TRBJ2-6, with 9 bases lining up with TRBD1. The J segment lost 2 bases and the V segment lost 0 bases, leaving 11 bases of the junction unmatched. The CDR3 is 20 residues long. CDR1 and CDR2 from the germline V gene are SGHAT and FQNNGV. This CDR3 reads CASSLEVWTGELPGANVLTF. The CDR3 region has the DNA TGTGCCAGCAGCTTAGAAGTCTGGACAGGGGAACTCCCTGGGGCCAACGTCCTGACTTTC. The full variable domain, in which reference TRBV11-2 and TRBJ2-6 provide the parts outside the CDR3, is EAGVAQSPRYKIIEKRQSVAFWCNPISGHATLYWYQQILGQGPKLLIQFQNNGVVDDSQLPKDRFSAERLKGVDSTLKIQPAKLEDSAVYLCASSLEVWTGELPGANVLTFGAGSRLTVL.

CDR3 nucleotides: TGCGCCAGCAAAGGGGGAACTGAAGCTTTCTTT. Its protein is CASKGGTEAFF. This rearrangement joins TRBV5-1 to TRBJ1-1; D perhaps matches TRBD1 (6 bases). The CDR3 sequence is 11 residues long. Trimming cost V 6 bases and J 5 bases, with 8 bases left between them. Germline V CDR1 and CDR2: SGHRS, YFSETQ.